The 26 T cell receptor beta chains reported below all come from one sample, sequenced in a study of cytomegalovirus exposure and HLA in healthy donors. The PCR used 60 Vbeta and 13 Jbeta primers. Method: immunoSEQ multiplex PCR; TCRdb's copy keeps in-frame clones and lacks some. The table has under 45,000 clones, approximately 75% seen once. Source material: PBMCs. Every receptor here comes from a man aged 25-40 years in good health and CMV-seronegative.

This sequence joins TRBV29-1 and TRBJ2-1; 10 nucleotides line up with TRBD2. The CDR3 is 15 amino acids. CDR1 is SQVTM, CDR2 ANQGSEA, per germline. After removal of 7 bases from V and 7 bases from J, the junction contained 13 bases not matched to a gene. The CDR3 region has the DNA TGCAGCGACCATCCCCGGGGTAGCGGGAGGAATGAGCAGTTCTTC. Amino acid sequence: CSDHPRGSGRNEQFF.

The rearrangement uses TRBV5-4 and TRBJ1-2; perhaps TRBD1 as D (5 bases). CDR3 length: 14 amino acids. CDR1 SGHNT and CDR2 YYREEE come from the germline V gene (reference sequence). Trimming removed 5 bases from V and 7 bases from J, with 18 bases in between. The CDR3 here is CASRLSGGAAGYTF. DNA for the CDR3: TGTGCCAGCAGGCTATCGGGGGGAGCTGCTGGCTACACCTTC. The entire variable domain, with the rest obtained from reference TRBV5-4 and TRBJ1-2, is as follows: ETGVTQSPTHLIKTRGQQVTLRCSSQSGHNTVSWYQQALGQGPQFIFQYYREEENGRGNFPPRFSGLQFPNYSSELNVNALELDDSALYLCASRLSGGAAGYTFGSGTRLTVV.

This chain connects TRBV20-1 to TRBJ1-2; no clear D. V lost 5 bases, J lost 3 bases, and 4 bases lay in between. CDR1 and CDR2 (germline): DFQATT, SNEGSKA (reference sequence). The CDR3 has 10 amino acids. The CDR3, as DNA: TGCAGTGCTGCGGACTATGGCTACACCTTC. It yields the protein CSAADYGYTF.

The genes are TRBV7-8 and TRBJ1-6; TRBD1 matches 8 bases. The V and J ends lost 6 bases and 8 bases, in that order; junction bases with no gene match: 6. This CDR3 contains 14 residues. Germline CDR1 SGHVS, CDR2 FQNEAQ. The DNA of the CDR3 is TGTGCCAGCAGTACCCAGGGGGCTTATTCACCCCTCCACTTT. Protein: CASSTQGAYSPLHF.

The chain has TRBV7-7 and TRBJ2-1; D is ambiguous. Between the trimmed V and J ends, which lost 6 bases and 2 bases, there was a span of 20 bases. The CDR3 contains 17 residues. CDR1 is SSHAT and CDR2 is FNYEAQ in the germline V gene (reference sequence). CDR3 sequence (DNA): TGTGCCAGCAGTCTTACCGGGTTAACAATCCCCTACAATGAGCAGTTCTTC. It is translated as CASSLTGLTIPYNEQFF.

The V call is TRBV11-2, the J call TRBJ2-1; D is uncertain. Trimming took 5 bases from V and 7 from J, leaving 6 bases between them. CDR3 length: 11 residues. Germline CDR1 is SGHAT and CDR2 is FQNNGV. In DNA form, the CDR3 reads TGTGCCAGCAGCCCCGTGAATGAGCAGTTCTTC. As protein: CASSPVNEQFF.

CDR3 residues: CASSSIEAFF. The CDR3 DNA sequence: TGTGCCAGCAGCTCCATCGAAGCTTTCTTT. This chain joins TRBV11-2 and TRBJ1-1; D gene uncertain. V was shortened by 4 bases and J by 8 bases, with 5 bases between the two germline ends. Germline V gene lookup returns CDR1 SGHAT and CDR2 FQNNGV. The CDR3 totals 10 residues.

The V and J genes are TRBV7-9 and TRBJ2-1; 10 positions agree with TRBD2. Germline trimming cut 5 bases from V and 4 bases from J; bases unmatched to any gene: 5. In germline, CDR1 is SEHNR, CDR2 FQNEAQ (reference sequence). This CDR3 is built from 15 residues. The CDR3 region has the DNA TGTGCCAGCAGCCTATCGGGACTAGCGTACAATGAGCAGTTCTTC. Its translation is CASSLSGLAYNEQFF.

V usage is TRBV19 and J usage is TRBJ2-7; D perhaps matches TRBD2 (5 bases). V dropped 4 bases and J dropped 4 bases, with 14 bases sitting between them. Germline V gene lookup returns CDR1 LNHDA and CDR2 SQIVND (reference sequence). The CDR3 runs to 14 residues. CDR3 DNA: TGTGCCAGTAGTACTTACGCGGGTCTGTACGAGCAGTACTTC. Protein: CASSTYAGLYEQYF.

This chain joins TRBV27 and TRBJ2-3; tentatively, D is TRBD1 (6 bases). The germline CDR1 and CDR2 sequences are MNHEY and SMNVEV (reference sequence). V gave up 0 bases and J gave up 4 bases, with 20 bases separating them. The CDR3 runs 18 residues. The CDR3 loop reads CASSLSKKDSRNSDTQYF. The CDR3 nucleotides read TGTGCCAGCAGTTTATCGAAGAAGGACAGTCGAAACTCAGATACGCAGTATTTT.

This clone was seen a single time. CDR3 sequence: CASSEMTGGRGYTF. The CDR3 region has the DNA TGTGCCAGCAGTGAAATGACAGGGGGAAGGGGCTACACCTTC. V usage is TRBV2 and J usage is TRBJ1-2, with 9 bases that match TRBD1. Germline assignment: CDR1 SNHLY and CDR2 FYNNEI. This CDR3 is 14 amino acids long. V trimming: 2 bases; J trimming: 8 bases; junction bases outside the gene matches: 6.

The chain employs TRBV25-1 and TRBJ2-7; TRBD1 matches 8 bases. Germline values: CDR1 MGHDK, CDR2 SYGVNS. After removal of 8 bases from V and 4 bases from J, the junction contained 10 bases not matched to a gene. There are 14 residues in the CDR3. CDR3 protein: CASGPVDREYEQYF. CDR3 nucleotide sequence: TGTGCCAGCGGGCCCGTGGACAGGGAGTACGAGCAGTACTTC.

The gene calls are TRBV9 and TRBJ2-5; D call uncertain. The germline V gene has CDR1 SGDLS and CDR2 YYNGEE. V lost 4 bases, J lost 4 bases, and 14 bases lay in between. The CDR3 has 14 amino acids. For the CDR3, the DNA is TGTGCCAGCAGCCGTGGTAGTTCTAGAGAGACCCAGTACTTC. Translation gives CASSRGSSRETQYF.

This rearrangement joins TRBV5-4 to TRBJ1-1; 7 bases agree with TRBD1. Germline CDR1 and CDR2: SGHNT and YYREEE (reference sequence). V lost 3 bases to trimming and J lost 5 bases; unmatched junction nucleotides: 7. This CDR3 contains 14 residues. This CDR3 reads CASSWGQRGTEAFF. Written as DNA, the CDR3 is TGTGCCAGCAGCTGGGGACAGAGGGGGACTGAAGCTTTCTTT.

The chain joins TRBV7-2 to TRBJ2-3, with D unresolved. Germline V lookup: CDR1 SGHTA, CDR2 FQGNSA. CDR3 length: 12 amino acids. The V end lost 0 bases, the J end lost 6 bases, and 4 bases lay between the germline ends. The CDR3 bases are TGTGCCAGCAGCTTAGCAGCGGATACGCAGTATTTT. Its protein is CASSLAADTQYF.

CDR3 sequence: CASRLVPSGQVYSEQFF. Here the CDR3 DNA reads TGTGCAAGTCGCTTAGTACCGTCGGGACAGGTATACAGTGAGCAGTTCTTC. V is TRBV12-2 and J is TRBJ2-1; the listed D gene, TRBD1, was not tested against the DNA. TRBV12-2 is a recognized pseudogene. This CDR3 has 17 residues.

The chain couples TRBV7-9 to TRBJ1-3, with D maybe TRBD1 (6 bases). CDR3 length equals 11 residues. CDR1 and CDR2 (germline): SEHNR, FQNEAQ (reference sequence). Trimming removed 10 bases from V and 7 bases from J, with 11 bases in between. CDR3 amino acids: CATRGANTIYF. In nucleotides, the CDR3 is TGTGCCACTCGGGGGGCTAACACCATATATTTT. The whole variable domain, filled in from reference TRBV7-9 and TRBJ1-3, reads DTGVSQNPRHKITKRGQNVTFRCDPISEHNRLYWYRQTLGQGPEFLTYFQNEAQLEKSRLLSDRFSAERPKGSFSTLEIQRTEQGDSAMYLCATRGANTIYFGEGSWLTVV.

The genes are TRBV30 and TRBJ2-7; tentative D call: TRBD2 (6 bases). The germline V gene encodes CDR1 GTSNPN and CDR2 SVGIG (reference sequence). Trimming removed 2 bases from V and 5 bases from J, with 10 bases in between. The CDR3 has 12 amino acids. Written as DNA, the CDR3 is TGTGCCTGGAGTCCCGGGAGCCACGAGCAGTACTTC. The encoded protein is CAWSPGSHEQYF.

The gene calls are TRBV29-1 and TRBJ2-4; D is perhaps TRBD2 (5 bases). The V gene lost 4 bases and the J gene lost 6 bases, with 7 bases spanning the gap. The CDR3 runs to 11 residues. Germline V CDR1 and CDR2: SQVTM, ANQGSEA. CDR3 amino acids: CSVGLANIQYF. CDR3 nucleotides: TGCAGCGTTGGTCTAGCAAACATTCAGTACTTC.

This clone was picked up a small number of times. A junction boundary mismatches the germline segment, possibly from a read error. The chain uses TRBV7-9 and TRBJ1-2, with D hard to call. Per germline, CDR1 SEHNR and CDR2 FQNEAQ (reference sequence). The CDR3 is 15 amino acids. The CDR3 sequence: CSSSLEVSPSYGYTF. In nucleotides, the CDR3 is TGTTCCAGCAGCTTAGAAGTAAGCCCGTCCTATGGCTACACCTTC.

This clone has just a few counts. V and J are TRBV2 and TRBJ1-4; D may be TRBD1 (6 bases). This CDR3 is 14 amino acids long. V was cut by 4 bases and J by 8 bases, with 14 bases left in between. Germline CDR1 and CDR2: SNHLY and FYNNEI. The CDR3 is CASSGEGTLEKLFF. CDR3 nucleotides: TGTGCCAGCAGTGGAGAAGGGACACTAGAAAAACTGTTTTTT. The complete variable domain, with remaining parts taken from reference TRBV2 and TRBJ1-4, reads EPEVTQTPSHQVTQMGQEVILRCVPISNHLYFYWYRQILGQKVEFLVSFYNNEISEKSEIFDDQFSVERPDGSNFTLKIRSTKLEDSAMYFCASSGEGTLEKLFFGSGTQLSVL.

V usage is TRBV7-6 and J usage is TRBJ2-7; 7 bases line up with TRBD1. The germline gives CDR1 SGHVS, CDR2 FNYEAQ. V lost 2 bases, J lost 2 bases, and 3 bases stayed unmatched. The CDR3 covers 14 residues. CDR3 DNA: TGTGCCAGCAGCTTACTACAGGGGACCTACGAGCAGTACTTC. The encoded protein is CASSLLQGTYEQYF.

The chain has TRBV7-9 and TRBJ2-7; D gene ambiguous. Between the trimmed V and J ends, which lost 5 bases and 1 base, there was a span of 6 bases. The CDR3 has 12 amino acids. The germline V gene has CDR1 SEHNR and CDR2 FQNEAQ (reference sequence). The CDR3 is CASSLSSYEQYF. The CDR3 DNA reads TGTGCCAGCAGCCTGAGTTCCTACGAGCAGTACTTC.

The gene calls are TRBV4-1 and TRBJ2-3, with D uncertain. CDR3 size: 15 residues. The V and J ends lost 4 bases and 0 bases respectively, with 11 bases between them. CDR1 is MGHRA, CDR2 YSYEKL, per germline. The CDR3 here is CASSPTPTSTDTQYF. CDR3 bases: TGCGCCAGCAGCCCGACTCCGACCAGCACAGATACGCAGTATTTT.

The chain recombines TRBV19 with TRBJ2-7, with 8 bases that match TRBD2. In germline, CDR1 is LNHDA, CDR2 SQIVND (reference sequence). This CDR3 has 15 amino acids. After removal of 3 bases from V and 6 bases from J, the junction contained 10 bases not matched to a gene. CDR3 sequence reads: CASSIFSAGDGEQYF. The CDR3 DNA follows: TGTGCCAGTAGTATTTTTTCAGCGGGAGACGGCGAGCAGTACTTC.

In its sample, this clone was seen once. The chain is built from TRBV30 and TRBJ2-3; D may be TRBD2 (5 bases). Trimming removed 5 bases from V and 6 bases from J, with 15 bases in between. Germline CDR1 GTSNPN, CDR2 SVGIG (reference sequence). CDR3 length equals 13 residues. CDR3 amino acids: CAWGERLRDTQYF. In nucleotides, the CDR3 is TGTGCCTGGGGGGAGCGGCTTAGGGATACGCAGTATTTT.